Each of the 24 T cell receptor beta chains below was sequenced from the same sample in a study of blood T cell repertoires in COVID-19. Assay used: immunoSEQ multiplex PCR; TCRdb lists only in-frame clones, some missing. The data show about 150,000 clones, more than 80% seen once. Sequenced input: peripheral blood. These receptors came from a woman aged 40 to 50 with acute or convalescent COVID-19.

The chain has TRBV7-9 and TRBJ2-7; D is unclear. CDR3 size: 12 residues. The germline V gene has CDR1 SEHNR and CDR2 FQNEAQ (reference sequence). V lost 6 bases, J lost 6 bases, and 12 bases lay in between. For the CDR3, the DNA is TGTGCCAGCAGACTTCTAAGCTCCGAGCAGTACTTC. Protein sequence: CASRLLSSEQYF.

The gene calls are TRBV19 and TRBJ2-7, with no clear D. CDR1 LNHDA and CDR2 SQIVND come from the germline V gene (reference sequence). V was trimmed by 4 bases and J by 2 bases, leaving 3 bases between them. The CDR3 is 11 residues long. CDR3 sequence (DNA): TGTGCCAGTAGTACGGCCTACGAGCAGTACTTC. Translated, it gives CASSTAYEQYF.

J is TRBJ2-2 and V is TRBV4-2, with D tentatively TRBD2 (5 bases). There are 18 residues in the CDR3. Trimming removed 4 bases at V and 3 bases at J, with 21 bases between. Germline V lookup: CDR1 LGHNA, CDR2 YNFKEQ. The CDR3 loop reads CASSRAAGVYLDTGELFF. CDR3 DNA: TGTGCCAGCAGCCGAGCGGCAGGCGTATACCTGGACACCGGGGAGCTGTTTTTT.

This chain connects TRBV7-2 to TRBJ2-1; 9 nucleotides agree with TRBD2. The CDR3 loop spans 16 amino acids. Germline CDR1 is SGHTA and CDR2 is FQGNSA. The trim removed 1 base at V and 6 bases at J, leaving 7 bases unmatched. DNA for the CDR3: TGTGCCAGCAGCTTAGGCGGGAGGGGTGTCAGCAATGAGCAGTTCTTC. Protein: CASSLGGRGVSNEQFF.

The chain carries TRBV4-2 and TRBJ2-2, with D maybe TRBD2 (6 bases). V lost 5 bases, J lost 4 bases, and 14 bases lay in between. Germline V gene sequence: CDR1 LGHNA, CDR2 YNFKEQ. CDR3 length equals 15 residues. Written as DNA, the CDR3 is TGTGCCAGCAGCGAACGGTCCGGGAGCACCGGGGAGCTGTTTTTT. Protein sequence: CASSERSGSTGELFF.

The chain combines TRBV4-1 with TRBJ1-1; D is possibly TRBD1 (5 bases). The CDR3 has 14 amino acids. V shed 1 base and J shed 10 bases, with 16 bases lying between them. The germline V gene has CDR1 MGHRA and CDR2 YSYEKL. CDR3 DNA sequence: TGCGCCAGCAGCCAAGGCGCTAGGGGCGCGTCAGCTTTCTTT. Translated: CASSQGARGASAFF.

The V gene is TRBV7-6, the J gene TRBJ1-1; D is possibly TRBD1 (6 bases). V was pared by 3 bases and J by 2 bases, with 16 bases between. Germline V CDR1 and CDR2: SGHVS, FNYEAQ. The CDR3 has 16 residues. CDR3: CASSLSTGSVNTEAFF. The CDR3, as DNA: TGTGCCAGCAGCTTGTCGACAGGCTCGGTTAACACTGAAGCTTTCTTT.

The chain has TRBV29-1 and TRBJ1-5, with D tentatively TRBD1 (5 bases). The CDR3 is 14 amino acids. Germline V CDR1 and CDR2: SQVTM, ANQGSEA. V was trimmed by 3 bases and J by 5 bases, leaving 14 bases between them. The CDR3 sequence is CSVEGGGKDQPQHF. CDR3 coding DNA: TGCAGCGTTGAGGGGGGTGGTAAGGATCAGCCCCAGCATTTT.

V usage is TRBV7-9 and J usage is TRBJ2-7; 13 nucleotides match TRBD2. V trimming: 6 bases; J trimming: 7 bases; junction bases outside the gene matches: 9. The CDR3 extends over 15 amino acids. CDR1 and CDR2 from the germline V gene are SEHNR and FQNEAQ (reference sequence). The CDR3 DNA is TGTGCCAGCAGGGGACTAGCGGGAACAGGCGGGGAGCAGTACTTC. Its translation: CASRGLAGTGGEQYF.

The gene calls are TRBV29-1 and TRBJ1-4, with unresolved D. Trimming stripped 4 bases from V and 6 bases from J, with 9 bases between. In germline, CDR1 is SQVTM, CDR2 ANQGSEA. CDR3 size: 12 residues. The CDR3 spells CSVGEGHEKLFF. DNA for the CDR3: TGCAGCGTTGGGGAGGGTCATGAAAAACTGTTTTTT.

This sequence joins TRBV2 and TRBJ2-7, with 7 positions matching TRBD2. Germline trimming cut 7 bases from V and 2 bases from J; bases unmatched to any gene: 8. Germline CDR1 reads SNHLY; CDR2 reads FYNNEI. The CDR3 runs 14 residues. Written as DNA, the CDR3 is TGTGCCAGCACTCTAGGACTAGGACCCTACGAGCAGTACTTC. The encoded protein is CASTLGLGPYEQYF.

The CDR3 nucleotides read TGCAGCGCGATGCCCCAGGGGATTTACACTGAAGCTTTCTTT. Its protein is CSAMPQGIYTEAFF. This rearrangement joins TRBV29-1 to TRBJ1-1; tentatively, D is TRBD1 (6 bases). The V end lost 7 bases, the J end lost 3 bases, and 18 bases lay between the germline ends. Germline V CDR1 and CDR2: SQVTM, ANQGSEA. CDR3 size: 14 residues.

DNA for the CDR3: TGTGCCAGCTTGATTACAGGGGCCTATGGCTACACCTTC. Translation gives CASLITGAYGYTF. V usage is TRBV6-5 and J usage is TRBJ1-2; 7 bases agree with TRBD1. Germline V gene data show CDR1 as MNHEY and CDR2 as SVGAGI. There are 13 residues in the CDR3. J lost 4 bases, V lost 8 bases, and 7 bases had no gene match.

The chain is built from TRBV6-6 and TRBJ2-6, with D uncertain. Germline V gives CDR1 MNHNY, CDR2 SVGAGI (reference sequence). The CDR3 runs 15 residues. Trimming removed 2 bases from V and 0 bases from J, with 5 bases in between. The CDR3 DNA follows: TGTGCCAGCAGTTACCCGGGCTCTGGGGCCAACGTCCTGACTTTC. This codes for CASSYPGSGANVLTF.

The V and J genes are TRBV19 and TRBJ1-1, with D possibly TRBD1 on 6 matching bases. Germline assignment: CDR1 LNHDA and CDR2 SQIVND (reference sequence). The CDR3 consists of 14 residues. Trimming stripped 3 bases from V and 1 base from J, with 9 bases between. The CDR3 DNA reads TGTGCCAGTAGTATCCAGGGGCAGAACACTGAAGCTTTCTTT. This sequence encodes CASSIQGQNTEAFF.

The genes are TRBV5-4 and TRBJ2-2; 9 positions agree with TRBD2. J lost 1 base, V lost 4 bases, and 2 bases had no gene match. The germline gives CDR1 SGHNT, CDR2 YYREEE (reference sequence). The length of the CDR3 is 15 residues. The DNA for the CDR3 is TGTGCCAGCAGCAAGACTAGCGGGAACACCGGGGAGCTGTTTTTT. Translating gives CASSKTSGNTGELFF.

This chain links TRBV27 with TRBJ1-5; possible D gene TRBD1, 6 bases. The V end lost 5 bases, the J end lost 0 bases, and 11 bases lay between the germline ends. This CDR3 contains 15 residues. The germline CDR1 and CDR2 sequences are MNHEY and SMNVEV (reference sequence). This chain's CDR3 is CASSPRQDSNQPQHF. CDR3 in DNA: TGTGCCAGCAGTCCCCGACAGGATAGCAATCAGCCCCAGCATTTT.

The V and J genes are TRBV24-1 and TRBJ1-5; a weak D match, TRBD1 (5 bases). The germline V gene has CDR1 KGHDR and CDR2 SFDVKD. The CDR3 is 12 residues long. Trimming stripped 9 bases from V and 6 bases from J, with 11 bases between. The CDR3: CATEGLGQPQHF. The CDR3, as DNA: TGTGCCACCGAGGGACTCGGTCAGCCCCAGCATTTT.

V and J are TRBV9 and TRBJ1-2, with D possibly being TRBD1 (6 bases). Trimming cost V 3 bases and J 5 bases, with 17 bases left between them. The CDR3 length is 15 residues. CDR1 is SGDLS, CDR2 YYNGEE, per germline. CDR3 sequence: CASSAPLGANYGYTF. CDR3 sequence (DNA): TGTGCCAGCAGCGCCCCGTTGGGGGCGAATTATGGCTACACCTTC.

The gene calls are TRBV9 and TRBJ2-2; 10 bases fit TRBD2. There are 14 residues in the CDR3. V lost 4 bases, J lost 10 bases, and 7 bases stayed unmatched. Germline loops: CDR1 SGDLS, CDR2 YYNGEE. The CDR3 reads CASSPLSGGVELFF. In DNA form, the CDR3 reads TGTGCCAGCAGCCCCCTCAGCGGGGGGGTGGAGCTGTTTTTT.

The chain combines TRBV30 with TRBJ2-2; D is unresolved. Germline V CDR1 and CDR2: GTSNPN, SVGIG (reference sequence). V dropped 5 bases and J dropped 6 bases, with 16 bases sitting between them. The CDR3 is made up of 14 amino acids. CDR3 region: CAWRSWSYAGELFF. The CDR3 DNA reads TGTGCCTGGCGGTCTTGGAGCTACGCCGGGGAGCTGTTTTTT.

The chain joins TRBV20-1 to TRBJ2-1, with D hard to call. V was pared by 3 bases and J by 6 bases, with 9 bases between. Per the germline V gene, CDR1 is DFQATT and CDR2 is SNEGSKA (reference sequence). The length of the CDR3 is 12 residues. The CDR3 reads CSASGLFNEQFF. CDR3 nucleotides: TGCAGTGCTAGTGGTCTATTCAATGAGCAGTTCTTC.

The chain is built from TRBV5-1 and TRBJ1-5, with 9 bases lining up with TRBD1. In germline, CDR1 is SGHRS, CDR2 YFSETQ. The CDR3 contains 16 residues. V lost 2 bases and J lost 5; bases outside the gene matches: 8. The CDR3 region has the DNA TGCGCCAGCAGCTTAAGTTCTACAGGGGGCTATCAGCCCCAGCATTTT. Protein sequence: CASSLSSTGGYQPQHF. Variable domain in full (rest from reference TRBV5-1 and TRBJ1-5): KAGVTQTPRYLIKTRGQQVTLSCSPISGHRSVSWYQQTPGQGLQFLFEYFSETQRNKGNFPGRFSGRQFSNSRSEMNVSTLELGDSALYLCASSLSSTGGYQPQHFGDGTRLSIL.

V usage is TRBV19 and J usage is TRBJ1-5; a possible D gene is TRBD1 (5 bases). V was clipped by 6 bases and J by 2 bases, with 17 bases between them. This CDR3 contains 16 residues. From germline, CDR1 is LNHDA and CDR2 SQIVND (reference sequence). The CDR3 loop reads CASRDGPAGGNQPQHF. The CDR3 DNA sequence: TGTGCCAGTAGAGATGGACCGGCGGGGGGCAATCAGCCCCAGCATTTT.